This record concerns one T cell receptor (beta chain) sequence. Its antigen is not known. Data came from immunoSEQ multiplex PCR; TCRdb stores just in-frame clones and leaves some out. In the table there are 250,000 or so clones, 90% of which are singletons. These data belong to a study of cytomegalovirus exposure and HLA in healthy donors. The wider study: The use of the same platform for the 90 to 150 validation repertoires and the approximately 690 first-cohort repertoires was reported by a later analysis.

The V gene's germline CDR1 is SGHTA and CDR2 FQGNSA. This CDR3 is built from 16 residues. The V segment lost 5 bases and the J segment 0 bases; nucleotides outside the gene matches: 8. Overall study results and limits: In a later analysis, first-cohort TCR clusters were found to tend to co-occur in the 130 or so validation repertoires. Most TCR sequences were uncommon, yet certain public TCRs appeared in many donors.

This sequence was found in a woman between 18 and 29 years old in good health and CMV-seronegative. The sequencing sample was made of PBMCs. The chain carries TRBV7-2 and TRBJ2-3; 7 bases agree with TRBD2. CDR3 in amino acids: CASSVSGYTSTDTQYF. CDR3 bases: TGTGCCAGCAGCGTTAGCGGGTACACTAGCACAGATACGCAGTATTTT.